In this sample, the clone carrying this T cell receptor beta chain turned up once. Time point denoted: newly diagnosed GD, antithyroid drugs for less than 3 months. Making the TCR library involved RNA that had been extracted from PBMCs. Doctors identified Graves' disease using the American Thyroid Association guidelines. These data come from a study of regulatory T cells in long-lasting Graves disease. Investigators prepared the TCR beta libraries by applying iRepertoire HTBI primers and Arm-PCR of CDR3 regions. TCRdb itself ran the multiplex PCR reads through MiXCR, one entry per CDR3 protein. The repertoire holds 350,000 to 500,000 distinct CDR3 sequences, around 13% seen once, with around a sixth in the top ten. Another study also made use of these data, one on T cells in Graves' hyperthyroidism and ophthalmopathy. That work adds: The model predicted ophthalmopathy a median roughly six months before onset.

The TCR was taken from a woman in her fifties or sixties with Graves disease. The sample consisted of peripheral blood mononuclear cells (PBMCs), taken at new diagnosis, from a patient treated with antithyroid drugs.

Written as DNA, the CDR3 is TGTGCCAGCTATCGGATCGGGGGGATGGACACTGAAGCTTTCTTT. It specifies CASYRIGGMDTEAFF. V is TRBV28 and J is TRBJ1-1; possibly TRBD1 for D (5 bases). V was trimmed by 8 bases and J by 3 bases, leaving 19 bases between them. Germline V gene lookup returns CDR1 MDHEN and CDR2 SYDVKM. This CDR3 has 15 residues. The full variable domain, completed using reference TRBV28 and TRBJ1-1, is DVKVTQSSRYLVKRTGEKVFLECVQDMDHENMFWYRQDPGLGLRLIYFSYDVKMKEKGDIPEGYSVSREKKERFSLILESASTNQTSMYLCASYRIGGMDTEAFFGQGTRLTVV.